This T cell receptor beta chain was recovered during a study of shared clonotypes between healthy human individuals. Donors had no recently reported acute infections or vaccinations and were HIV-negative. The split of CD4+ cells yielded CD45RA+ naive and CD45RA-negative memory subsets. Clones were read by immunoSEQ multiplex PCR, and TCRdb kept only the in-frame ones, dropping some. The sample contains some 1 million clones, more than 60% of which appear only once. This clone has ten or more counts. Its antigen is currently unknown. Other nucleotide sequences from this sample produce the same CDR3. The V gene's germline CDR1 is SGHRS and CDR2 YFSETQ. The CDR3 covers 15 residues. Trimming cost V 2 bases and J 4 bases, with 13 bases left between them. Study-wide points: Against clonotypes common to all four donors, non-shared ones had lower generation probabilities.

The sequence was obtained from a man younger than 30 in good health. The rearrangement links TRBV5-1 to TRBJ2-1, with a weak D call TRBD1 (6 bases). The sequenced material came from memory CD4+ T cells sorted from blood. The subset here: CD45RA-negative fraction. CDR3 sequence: CASSLDGGPYNEQFF. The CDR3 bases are TGCGCCAGCAGCTTAGATGGGGGCCCTTACAATGAGCAGTTCTTC.